These 14 T cell receptor beta chains were sequenced from one sample in a study of CD4 T cell repertoires in COVID-19. Sequenced by immunoSEQ multiplex PCR; TCRdb stores in-frame clones only, minus some. The repertoire includes about 75,000 clones, around 82% of them detected once, and over 0.45% sits in the top ten. This material consisted of CD4+ T cells from peripheral blood, taken after recovery from COVID-19. Receptors originate from a human donor who had COVID-19.

The chain uses TRBV5-1 and TRBJ1-6; no firm D call. The CDR3 extends over 9 amino acids. CDR1 is SGHRS and CDR2 is YFSETQ in the germline V gene. The germline V and J ends were trimmed by 7 bases and 10 bases, with 3 bases remaining between them. The CDR3 sequence is CASGSPLHF. Written as DNA, the CDR3 is TGCGCCAGCGGGTCACCCCTCCACTTT.

The chain has TRBV5-1 and TRBJ2-2, with 9 bases that match TRBD1. CDR3 length equals 16 residues. V shed 3 bases, J shed 5 bases, and the junction held 8 bases outside the gene matches. In germline, CDR1 is SGHRS, CDR2 YFSETQ. As DNA, the CDR3 is TGCGCCAGCAGCTCGGAAGGACAGGGGTTTACCGGGGAGCTGTTTTTT. Protein sequence: CASSSEGQGFTGELFF.

The count of this clone is one. The chain carries TRBV5-6 and TRBJ1-2; TRBD1 matches 7 bases. The CDR3 extends over 14 amino acids. The germline V gene has CDR1 SGHDT and CDR2 YYEEEE. V dropped 4 bases and J dropped 4; count of bases not matched to a gene: 7. The CDR3 DNA is TGTGCCAGCAGCCCCAACAGGGGATCCTATGGCTACACCTTC. This translates into CASSPNRGSYGYTF.

This sequence joins TRBV6-5 and TRBJ2-7, with 9 bases that match TRBD2. CDR1 and CDR2 (germline): MNHEY, SVGAGI. There are 15 residues in the CDR3. The V and J ends lost 6 bases and 0 bases, in that order; junction bases with no gene match: 6. The CDR3 DNA reads as TGTGCCAGCAGCCTACTTAGCGGGAGCTCCTACGAGCAGTACTTC. It translates to CASSLLSGSSYEQYF.

The chain combines TRBV7-8 with TRBJ2-3, with 7 positions matching TRBD1. The CDR3 has 15 amino acids. CDR1 and CDR2 from the germline V gene are SGHVS and FQNEAQ. V was pared by 1 base and J by 1 base, with 2 bases of the junction left unmatched. The CDR3 DNA sequence: TGTGCCAGCAGCTTAGTACAGGGGCGCACAGATACGCAGTATTTT. Amino acids: CASSLVQGRTDTQYF.

This clone occurred a few times. The V and J genes are TRBV3-1 (or the pseudogene TRBV3-2) and TRBJ2-1; 9 bases are shared with TRBD2. This CDR3 comprises 18 residues. The germline gives CDR1 LGHDT, CDR2 YNNKEL (reference sequence). The ends lost 5 bases at V and 8 bases at J; junction bases unmatched: 19. CDR3 nucleotide sequence: TGTGCCAGCAGCTTCAGAGGGGCTGGGCTAGCGGGACTAGATGAGCAGTTCTTC. This sequence encodes CASSFRGAGLAGLDEQFF.

This clone was detected only once. The V call is TRBV19, the J call TRBJ1-4, with D possibly matching TRBD1 (6 bases). Trimming left V 5 bases short and J 7 bases short, with 20 bases between. Germline CDR1 reads LNHDA; CDR2 reads SQIVND (reference sequence). The CDR3 extends over 16 amino acids. The CDR3 DNA sequence: TGTGCCAGTAGTGCCCGGGGGGCGAACTTCGGTGAAAAACTGTTTTTT. This sequence encodes CASSARGANFGEKLFF.

V is TRBV5-6 and J is TRBJ2-1, with D perhaps matching TRBD1 or TRBD2 (6 bases each). The CDR3 length is 13 residues. Trimming left V 5 bases short and J 8 bases short, with 14 bases between. Germline values: CDR1 SGHDT, CDR2 YYEEEE. CDR3 in amino acids: CASRSRGRYEQFF. CDR3 DNA: TGTGCCAGCAGGTCGAGGGGGAGGTATGAGCAGTTCTTC.

This chain links TRBV11-2 with TRBJ2-7; D tentatively fits TRBD1 or TRBD2 (5 bases each). Trimming took off 8 bases at V and 0 bases at J, with 14 bases between the two ends. The CDR3 sequence is 14 residues long. The germline gives CDR1 SGHAT, CDR2 FQNNGV. The CDR3 nucleotides read TGTGCCAGCCGGTGGGACCTCCCCTCCTACGAGCAGTACTTC. Translation gives CASRWDLPSYEQYF.

V is TRBV2 and J is TRBJ2-1, with TRBD2 matching over 9 bases. The CDR3 spans 15 residues. Germline assignment: CDR1 SNHLY and CDR2 FYNNEI. The V gene end was trimmed by 8 bases and the J gene end by 6 bases; junction bases not matched to a gene: 11. CDR3 residues: CASHLGRGGFNEQFF. The CDR3 nucleotides read TGTGCCAGCCACCTCGGGCGGGGGGGCTTCAATGAGCAGTTCTTC.

The chain combines TRBV7-2 with TRBJ2-7; a possible D gene is TRBD1 (6 bases). CDR3 length: 14 amino acids. Per the germline V gene, CDR1 is SGHTA and CDR2 is FQGNSA. The V end was cut by 5 bases, the J end by 3 bases, with 14 bases between. CDR3: CASSKQGSFYEQYF. In DNA form, the CDR3 reads TGTGCCAGCAGCAAACAGGGATCATTCTACGAGCAGTACTTC.

To note about this clone: Germline and junction disagree at one end, which may indicate a read error. The chain joins TRBV10-3 to TRBJ2-1; a weak D match, TRBD1 (5 bases). Germline CDR1 reads ENHRY; CDR2 reads SYGVKD. This CDR3 spans 14 amino acids. Here the CDR3 DNA reads TGTGCCATCAGTGGACAGACGTCCTTCAATGAGCAGTTCTTC. This codes for CAISGQTSFNEQFF.

The chain combines TRBV28 with TRBJ2-1; D is undetermined. Germline loops: CDR1 MDHEN, CDR2 SYDVKM. The CDR3 is made up of 10 amino acids. Trimming took off 4 bases at V and 10 bases at J, with 5 bases between the two ends. This chain's CDR3 is CASSYLEQFF. CDR3 sequence (DNA): TGTGCCAGCAGTTATCTAGAGCAGTTCTTC.

Only one count was recorded for this clone. A much larger clone differs by one base, so this may be a read error. The chain combines TRBV30 with TRBJ1-5; weak D call: TRBD1 (6 bases). The CDR3 is 14 amino acids. The germline V gene has CDR1 GTSNPN and CDR2 SVGIG (reference sequence). The CDR3 sequence: CARSVAGGNQPQHF. CDR3 in DNA: TGTGCCCGGAGTGTAGCAGGGGGCAATCAGCCCCAGCATTTT.